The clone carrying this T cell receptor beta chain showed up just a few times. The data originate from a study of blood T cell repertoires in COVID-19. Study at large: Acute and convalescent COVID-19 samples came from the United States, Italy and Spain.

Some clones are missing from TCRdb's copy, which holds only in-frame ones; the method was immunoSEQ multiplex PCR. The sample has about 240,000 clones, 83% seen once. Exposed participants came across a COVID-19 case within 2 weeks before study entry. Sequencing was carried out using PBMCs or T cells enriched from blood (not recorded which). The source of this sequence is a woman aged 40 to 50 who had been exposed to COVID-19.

CDR3 protein: CASSLRRANTEAFF. DNA of the CDR3: TGTGCCAGCAGTTTGAGGCGGGCGAACACTGAAGCTTTCTTT. J is TRBJ1-1 and V is TRBV27, with D uncertain. CDR3 size: 14 residues. V shed 3 bases and J shed 1 base, with 9 bases lying between them. Germline lookup yields CDR1 MNHEY and CDR2 SMNVEV (reference sequence).